This TCR beta chain was recorded in a study of CD8+ T cells in alopecia areata. Germline lookup yields CDR1 GTSNPN and CDR2 SVGIG (reference sequence). V lost 3 bases and J lost 4; bases outside the gene matches: 5. This CDR3 is 14 amino acids long. cDNA serving as the sequencing template came from extracted, reverse transcribed RNA. TCRdb's copy holds only in-frame clones and misses some; the assay was immunoSEQ multiplex PCR. The sample includes hundreds of thousands of clones, 67% of them seen just once. Peripheral blood and lesional scalp punch biopsies were taken from alopecia areata patients. Sample: CD4+ T cells sorted from blood, taken at week 0. V and J are TRBV30 and TRBJ1-2, with 10 bases identical to TRBD1. The clonotype was recovered from a human donor with alopecia areata. The CDR3 DNA sequence: TGTGCCTGGAGGGGACAGGGGCTCCTCTATGGCTACACCTTC. Its translation: CAWRGQGLLYGYTF.